This entry concerns a single T cell receptor (beta chain). The specificity of this receptor is unknown. No much larger clonotype is one base removed from it; base qualities were not supplied. The entry originates in a study of blood T cell repertoires in COVID-19 (dated by TCRdb to 2018 to 2020). General notes on the study: Collaborator samples came from the United States, Italy and Spain and covered acute and convalescent phases of COVID-19. The prospective study material was composed of cDNA or gDNA derived from T cells, B-cell-depleted T cells, or PBMCs. Deeply sampled blood TCRbeta repertoires from subjects exposed to, actively infected with, or recovered from COVID-19 were included in the dataset. A freely available public database, intended as a resource for researchers studying the immune response to SARS-CoV-2, is where the repertoires were released. The samples were drawn from two sources: the first 160 participants of the ongoing ImmuneRACE study, and 1,200 or so subjects contributed by 6 global collaborators. The sample metadata nearly always contained a de-identified subject ID, COVID-19 status, age in years and sex. Where HLA class I and class II types were available, the types were taken from metadata supplied by the sample provider, not from assay-based typing. The research as a whole found: The amount of clinical and demographic metadata varied by source and participant and was provided uncurated.

Inclusive of the bounding cysteine and phenylalanine, the CDR3 is 16 residues long. The retained sequence is limited to the CDR3, 48 bases, with the frame set at the first base. One collaborating source in Seattle enrolled patients while the patients were actively infected and followed the patients over time throughout the course of disease. Collaborating institutions collected whole blood in K2EDTA tubes following their own protocols. Collaborator samples were shipped for TCRbeta analysis as frozen whole blood, isolated PBMCs, or DNA extracted from either sample type. The immunoSEQ Assay, a bias-controlled multiplex PCR, was used to amplify TCRbeta CDR3 regions from genomic DNA. Turning to the authors' computational methods: The number of nucleated cells in each sample was estimated from the amplification of reference gene primers within the assay. To quantify the absolute abundance of each unique TCRbeta CDR3 rearrangement, sequence reads were collapsed and filtered. For each sample, productive Simpson clonality was calculated as the square root of Simpson's diversity index over productive rearrangements. TCRdb provides this immuneACCESS table in a form limited to in-frame rearrangements. Some clones are lacking; in checked studies, under half of them reflect an unresolved V gene, and why the rest are absent is not known. That table furnishes V, J and clone size, whereas the DNA furnished D and trimming. The sample includes about 76,000 clones, with about 88% observed a single time. The ten largest make up approximately 11% of the sample.

What was sequenced was peripheral blood. The origin of this receptor is a man aged 55 to 69 with COVID-19, enrolled during active disease. This receptor chain uses TRBV21-1 and TRBJ2-7; the table's TRBD1 call for D was not verified on the DNA. TRBV21-1 is described as a pseudogene. The CDR3 amino acid sequence is: CASTPPPDRSSYEQYF. The DNA reads as follows: TGTGCCAGCACCCCCCCACCGGACAGAAGCTCCTACGAGCAGTACTTC.